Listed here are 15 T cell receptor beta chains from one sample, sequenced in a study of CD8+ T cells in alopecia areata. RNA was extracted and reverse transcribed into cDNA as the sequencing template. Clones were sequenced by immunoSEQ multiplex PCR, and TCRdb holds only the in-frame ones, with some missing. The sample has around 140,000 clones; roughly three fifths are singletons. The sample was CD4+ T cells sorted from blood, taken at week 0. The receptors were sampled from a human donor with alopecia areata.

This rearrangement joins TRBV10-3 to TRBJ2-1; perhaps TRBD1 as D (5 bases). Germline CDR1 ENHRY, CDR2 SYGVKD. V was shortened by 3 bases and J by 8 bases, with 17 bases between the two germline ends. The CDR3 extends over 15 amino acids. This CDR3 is CAISESGSGTHEQFF. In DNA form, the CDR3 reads TGTGCCATCAGTGAATCAGGGTCTGGTACCCATGAGCAGTTCTTC.

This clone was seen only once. The CDR3 sequence is CATSRRRGGSTDTQYF. The CDR3 bases are TGTGCCACCAGCAGAAGGCGGGGGGGAAGCACAGATACGCAGTATTTT. The V and J genes are TRBV15 and TRBJ2-3, with 9 bases aligning to TRBD2. Germline trimming cut 2 bases from V and 0 bases from J; bases unmatched to any gene: 3. CDR1 is LNHNV, CDR2 YYDKDF, per germline (reference sequence). The CDR3 extends over 16 amino acids.

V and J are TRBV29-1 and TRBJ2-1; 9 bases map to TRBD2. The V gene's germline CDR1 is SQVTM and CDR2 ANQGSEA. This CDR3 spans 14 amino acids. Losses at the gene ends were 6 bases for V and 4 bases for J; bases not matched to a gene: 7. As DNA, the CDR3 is TGCAGCGTCGCGAGAGCGGGGGGTTACAATGAGCAGTTCTTC. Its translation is CSVARAGGYNEQFF.

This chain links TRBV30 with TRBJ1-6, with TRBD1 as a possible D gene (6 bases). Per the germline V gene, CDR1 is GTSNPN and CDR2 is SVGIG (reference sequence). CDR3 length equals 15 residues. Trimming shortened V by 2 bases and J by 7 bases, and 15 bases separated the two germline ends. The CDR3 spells CAWSHGGAGNSPLHF. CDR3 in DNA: TGTGCCTGGAGTCACGGGGGGGCAGGGAATTCACCCCTCCACTTT.

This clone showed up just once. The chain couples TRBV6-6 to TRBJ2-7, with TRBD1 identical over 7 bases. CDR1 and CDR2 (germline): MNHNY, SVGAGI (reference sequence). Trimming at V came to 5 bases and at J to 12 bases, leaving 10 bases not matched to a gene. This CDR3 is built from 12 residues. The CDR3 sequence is CASSNNEGAAYF. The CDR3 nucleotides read TGTGCCAGCAGTAACAATGAGGGGGCGGCGTACTTC.

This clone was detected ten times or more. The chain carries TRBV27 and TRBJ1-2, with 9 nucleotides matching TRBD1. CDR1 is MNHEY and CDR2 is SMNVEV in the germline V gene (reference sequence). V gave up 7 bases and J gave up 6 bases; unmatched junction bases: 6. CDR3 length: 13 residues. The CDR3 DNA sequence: TGTGCCAGCACCTCCGGGACAGGGAATGGCTACACCTTC. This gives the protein CASTSGTGNGYTF.

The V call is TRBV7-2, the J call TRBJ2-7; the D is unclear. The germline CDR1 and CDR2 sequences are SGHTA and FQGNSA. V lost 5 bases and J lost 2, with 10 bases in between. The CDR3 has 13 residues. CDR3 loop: CASSLSLTYEQYF. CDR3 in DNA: TGTGCCAGCAGCCTGAGCTTAACCTACGAGCAGTACTTC.

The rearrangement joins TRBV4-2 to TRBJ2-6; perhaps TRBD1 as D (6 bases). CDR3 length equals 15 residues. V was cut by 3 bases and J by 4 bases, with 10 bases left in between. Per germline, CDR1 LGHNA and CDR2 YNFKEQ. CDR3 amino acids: CASSQQGTGANVLTF. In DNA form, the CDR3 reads TGTGCCAGCAGCCAGCAGGGGACAGGGGCCAACGTCCTGACTTTC.

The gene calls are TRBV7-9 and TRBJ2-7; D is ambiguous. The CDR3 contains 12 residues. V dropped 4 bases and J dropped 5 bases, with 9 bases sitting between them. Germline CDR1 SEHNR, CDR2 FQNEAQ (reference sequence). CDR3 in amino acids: CASSYQAHEQYF. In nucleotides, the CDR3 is TGTGCCAGCAGCTACCAGGCCCACGAGCAGTACTTC.

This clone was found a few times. CDR3 protein: CSVVGSGGGETQYF. CDR3 DNA sequence: TGCAGCGTTGTGGGTAGCGGGGGTGGAGAGACCCAGTACTTC. The chain employs TRBV29-1 and TRBJ2-5, with TRBD2 matching over 9 bases. This CDR3 region has 14 residues. Per germline, CDR1 SQVTM and CDR2 ANQGSEA. V gave up 4 bases and J gave up 4 bases; unmatched junction bases: 7.

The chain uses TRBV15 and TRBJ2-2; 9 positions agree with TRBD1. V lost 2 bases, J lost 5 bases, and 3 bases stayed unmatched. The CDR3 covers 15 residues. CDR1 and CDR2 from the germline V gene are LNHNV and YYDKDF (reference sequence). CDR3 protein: CATSRLTGGTGELFF. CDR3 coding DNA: TGTGCCACCAGCAGACTGACAGGGGGGACCGGGGAGCTGTTTTTT.

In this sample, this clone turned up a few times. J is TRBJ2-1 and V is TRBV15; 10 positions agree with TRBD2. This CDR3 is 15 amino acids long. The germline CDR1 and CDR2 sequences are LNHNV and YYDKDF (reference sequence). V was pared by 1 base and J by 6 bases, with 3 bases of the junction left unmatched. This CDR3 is CATSRVASGGNEQFF. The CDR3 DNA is TGTGCCACCAGCAGAGTCGCTAGCGGGGGCAATGAGCAGTTCTTC.

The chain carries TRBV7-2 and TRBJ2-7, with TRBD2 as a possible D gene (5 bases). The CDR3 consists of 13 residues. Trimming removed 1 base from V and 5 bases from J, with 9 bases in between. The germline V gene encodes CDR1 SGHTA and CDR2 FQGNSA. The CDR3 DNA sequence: TGTGCCAGCAGCTTAGGGGGAGCAGACGAGCAGTACTTC. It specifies CASSLGGADEQYF. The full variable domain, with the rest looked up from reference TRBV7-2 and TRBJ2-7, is GAGVSQSPSNKVTEKGKDVELRCDPISGHTALYWYRQSLGQGLEFLIYFQGNSAPDKSGLPSDRFSAERTGGSVSTLTIQRTQQEDSAVYLCASSLGGADEQYFGPGTRLTVT.

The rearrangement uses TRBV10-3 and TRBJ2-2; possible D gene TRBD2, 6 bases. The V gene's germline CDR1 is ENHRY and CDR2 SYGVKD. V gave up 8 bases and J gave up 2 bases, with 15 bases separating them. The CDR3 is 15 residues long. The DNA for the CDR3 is TGTGCCATCGGGTACGGGGGTCCTAACACCGGGGAGCTGTTTTTT. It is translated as CAIGYGGPNTGELFF.

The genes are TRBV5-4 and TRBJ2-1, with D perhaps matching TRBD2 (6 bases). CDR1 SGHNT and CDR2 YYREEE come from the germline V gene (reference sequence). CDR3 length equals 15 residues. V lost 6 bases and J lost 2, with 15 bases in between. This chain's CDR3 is CASNTGGVTYNEQFF. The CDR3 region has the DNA TGTGCCAGCAACACCGGGGGAGTTACCTACAATGAGCAGTTCTTC.